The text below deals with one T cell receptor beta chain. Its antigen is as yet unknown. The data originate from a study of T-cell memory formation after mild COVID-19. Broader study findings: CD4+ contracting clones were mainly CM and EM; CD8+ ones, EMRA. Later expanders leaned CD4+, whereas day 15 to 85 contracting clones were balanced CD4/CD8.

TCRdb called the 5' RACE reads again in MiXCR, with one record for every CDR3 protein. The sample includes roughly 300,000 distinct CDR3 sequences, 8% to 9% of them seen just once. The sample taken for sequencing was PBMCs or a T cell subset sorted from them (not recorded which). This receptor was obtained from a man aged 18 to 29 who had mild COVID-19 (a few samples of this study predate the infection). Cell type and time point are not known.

DNA of the CDR3: TGTGCCACCAGTGATTTCAGGCGGGGATCGGGCACAGATACGCAGTATTTT. Its protein product is CATSDFRRGSGTDTQYF. The gene calls are TRBV24-1 and TRBJ2-3; D perhaps matches TRBD2 (6 bases). Germline lookup yields CDR1 KGHDR and CDR2 SFDVKD. This CDR3 has 17 amino acids. With 1 base removed from V and 1 base from J, the gap between germline ends came to 14 bases.